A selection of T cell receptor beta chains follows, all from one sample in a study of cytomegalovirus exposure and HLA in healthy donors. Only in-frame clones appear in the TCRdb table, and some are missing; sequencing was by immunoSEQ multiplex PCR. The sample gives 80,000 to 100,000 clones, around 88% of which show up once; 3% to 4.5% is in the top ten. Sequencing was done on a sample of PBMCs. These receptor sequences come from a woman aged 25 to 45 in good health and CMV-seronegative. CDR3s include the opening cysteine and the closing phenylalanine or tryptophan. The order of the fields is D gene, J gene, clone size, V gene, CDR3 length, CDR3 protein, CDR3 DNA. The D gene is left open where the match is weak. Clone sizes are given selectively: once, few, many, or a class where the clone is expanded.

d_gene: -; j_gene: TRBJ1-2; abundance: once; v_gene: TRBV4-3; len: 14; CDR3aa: CASSQEVKTGGYTF; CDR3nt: TGCGCCAGCAGCCAAGAAGTTAAGACAGGTGGCTACACCTTC
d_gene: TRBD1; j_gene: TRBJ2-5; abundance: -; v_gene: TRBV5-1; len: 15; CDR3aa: CASRQTGTGAGTQYF; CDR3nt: TGCGCCAGCAGGCAAACCGGGACAGGGGCTGGGACCCAGTACTTC
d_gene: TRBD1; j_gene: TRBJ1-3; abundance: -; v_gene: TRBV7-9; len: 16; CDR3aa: CASSYRTGGRKGTIYF; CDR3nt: TGTGCCAGCAGCTACCGGACAGGGGGGAGAAAAGGCACCATATATTTT
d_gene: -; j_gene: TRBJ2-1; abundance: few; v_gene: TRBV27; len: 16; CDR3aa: CASSLSTGSIIREQFF; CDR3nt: TGTGCCAGCAGTTTATCGACAGGCTCAATCATCCGTGAGCAGTTCTTC
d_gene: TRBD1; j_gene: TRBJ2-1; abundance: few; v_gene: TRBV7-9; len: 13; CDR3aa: CASSQGAFNEQFF; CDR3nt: TGTGCCAGCAGCCAGGGGGCATTCAATGAGCAGTTCTTC
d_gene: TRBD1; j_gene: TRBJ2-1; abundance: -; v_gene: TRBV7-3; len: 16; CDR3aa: CASSLYPGGSSNEQFF; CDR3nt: TGTGCCAGCAGCTTATACCCAGGGGGCAGCAGCAATGAGCAGTTCTTC
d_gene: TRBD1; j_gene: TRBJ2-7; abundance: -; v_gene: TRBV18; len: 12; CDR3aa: CAVGTGAYEQYF; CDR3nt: TGTGCCGTGGGGACAGGGGCTTACGAGCAGTACTTC
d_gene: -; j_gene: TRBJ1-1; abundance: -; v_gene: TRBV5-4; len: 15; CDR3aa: CASSLGTVMNTEAFF; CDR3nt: TGTGCCAGCAGCTTGGGGACAGTTATGAACACTGAAGCTTTCTTT
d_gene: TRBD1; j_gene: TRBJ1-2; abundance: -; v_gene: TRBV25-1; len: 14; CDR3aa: CASKRQGANYGYTF; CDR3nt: TGTGCCAGCAAGCGACAGGGAGCCAACTATGGCTACACCTTC
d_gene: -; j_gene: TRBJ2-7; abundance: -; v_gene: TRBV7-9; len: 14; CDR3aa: CASSLVPGAHEQYF; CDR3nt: TGTGCCAGCAGCTTAGTTCCGGGAGCCCACGAGCAGTACTTC
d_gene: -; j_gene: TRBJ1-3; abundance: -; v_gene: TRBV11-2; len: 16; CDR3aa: CASSLLWGQDGNTIYF; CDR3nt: TGTGCCAGCAGCTTGCTCTGGGGGCAGGATGGAAACACCATATATTTT
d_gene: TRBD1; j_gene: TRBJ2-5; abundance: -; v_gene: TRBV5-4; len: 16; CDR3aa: CASSLRTGLSRETQYF; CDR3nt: TGTGCCAGCAGCTTGCGGACAGGGTTATCCCGAGAGACCCAGTACTTC
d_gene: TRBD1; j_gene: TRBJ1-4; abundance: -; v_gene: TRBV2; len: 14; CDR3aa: CASSVQGAGEKLFF; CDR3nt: TGTGCCAGCAGTGTCCAGGGGGCCGGGGAAAAACTGTTTTTT
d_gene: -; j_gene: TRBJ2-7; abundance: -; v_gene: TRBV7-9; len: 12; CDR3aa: CASSPETYEQYF; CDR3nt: TGTGCCAGCAGCCCAGAAACCTACGAGCAGTACTTC
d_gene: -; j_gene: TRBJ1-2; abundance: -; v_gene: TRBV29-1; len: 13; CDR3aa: CSARSRANYGYTF; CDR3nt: TGCAGCGCCCGGTCCAGGGCCAACTATGGCTACACCTTC
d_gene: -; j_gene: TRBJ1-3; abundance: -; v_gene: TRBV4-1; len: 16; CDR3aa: CASSLRGEGNGGIRHF; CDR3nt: TGCGCCAGCAGCCTTCGAGGGGAGGGCAATGGAGGTATTAGGCATTTT
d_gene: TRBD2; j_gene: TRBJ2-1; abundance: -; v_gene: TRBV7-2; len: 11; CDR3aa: CASSNSGRQFF; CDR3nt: TGTGCCAGCAGCAATAGCGGGAGGCAGTTCTTC
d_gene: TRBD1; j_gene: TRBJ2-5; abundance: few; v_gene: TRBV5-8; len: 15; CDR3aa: CASSAPGQGKETQYF; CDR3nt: TGTGCCAGCAGCGCCCCCGGACAGGGAAAAGAGACCCAGTACTTC
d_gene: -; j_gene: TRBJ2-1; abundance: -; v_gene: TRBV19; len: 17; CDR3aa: CASSDQSGGAPYNEQFF; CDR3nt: TGTGCCAGTAGTGACCAGAGCGGAGGGGCTCCCTACAATGAGCAGTTCTTC
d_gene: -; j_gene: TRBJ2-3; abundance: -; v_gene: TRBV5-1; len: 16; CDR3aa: CASSLGRGPRTDTQYF; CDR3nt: TGCGCCAGCAGCTTGGGGAGGGGGCCACGCACAGATACGCAGTATTTT
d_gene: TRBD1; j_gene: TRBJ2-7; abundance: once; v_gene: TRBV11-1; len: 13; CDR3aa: CASSNRGLGEQYF; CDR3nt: TGTGCCAGCAGCAACAGGGGCCTCGGCGAGCAGTACTTC
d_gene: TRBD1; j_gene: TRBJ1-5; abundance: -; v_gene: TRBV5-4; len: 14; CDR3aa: CASSLQGVPQPQHF; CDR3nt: TGTGCCAGCAGCTTGCAGGGGGTTCCTCAGCCCCAGCATTTT
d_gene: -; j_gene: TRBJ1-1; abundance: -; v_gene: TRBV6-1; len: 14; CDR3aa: CASSEARGNTEAFF; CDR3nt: TGTGCCAGCAGTGAAGCGCGCGGGAACACTGAAGCTTTCTTT